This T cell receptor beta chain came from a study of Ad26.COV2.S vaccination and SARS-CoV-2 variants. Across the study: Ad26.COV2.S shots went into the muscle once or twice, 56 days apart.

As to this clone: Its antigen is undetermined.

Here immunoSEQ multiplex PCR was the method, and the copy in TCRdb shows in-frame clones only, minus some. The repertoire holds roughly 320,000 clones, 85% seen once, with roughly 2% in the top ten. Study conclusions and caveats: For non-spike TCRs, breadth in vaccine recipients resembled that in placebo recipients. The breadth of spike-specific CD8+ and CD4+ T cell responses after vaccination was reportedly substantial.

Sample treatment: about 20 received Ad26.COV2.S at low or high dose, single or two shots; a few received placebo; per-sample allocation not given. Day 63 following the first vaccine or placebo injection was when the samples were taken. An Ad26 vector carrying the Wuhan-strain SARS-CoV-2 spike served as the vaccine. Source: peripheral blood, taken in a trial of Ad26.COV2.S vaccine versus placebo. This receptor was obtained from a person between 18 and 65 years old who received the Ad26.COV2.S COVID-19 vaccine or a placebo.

The CDR3 DNA follows: TGTGCCAGCAGCTCCCTCACCGGGGAGCTGTTTTTT. It yields the protein CASSSLTGELFF. The chain is built from TRBV7-3 and TRBJ2-2; D is unclear. CDR3 length: 12 amino acids. The germline V gene has CDR1 SGHTA and CDR2 FQGTGA. V dropped 4 bases and J dropped 4 bases, with 4 bases sitting between them.